This T cell receptor beta chain was documented in a study of blood T cells in healthy people across ages. Regarding the study as a whole: A strong correlation between TCR beta diversity and naive T cell percentage was seen. The lack of PBMC sorting stopped any conclusive naive versus antigen-experienced comparison.

Sample-barcoded 5' priming and a J-beta primer mix drove a second PCR of 7 to 11 cycles. Each CDR3 protein is one row after TCRdb ran MiXCR on the 5' RACE reads. Seen here are around 1,000,000 distinct CDR3 sequences, approximately 38% observed once, and the top ten hold less than 15%. This clonotype came up once. Its antigen remains unidentified. The V and J ends lost 1 base and 3 bases respectively, with 10 bases between them. The germline gives CDR1 DFQATT, CDR2 SNEGSKA (reference sequence). This CDR3 is built from 14 residues. This clonotype was obtained from a man aged 18 to 30 in good health. This chain links TRBV20-1 with TRBJ1-5; D might be TRBD1 (6 bases). Sequencing was carried out using blood. CDR3 nucleotide sequence: TGCAGTGCTAGAGTCGGGGGCCACAATCAGCCCCAGCATTTT. It translates to CSARVGGHNQPQHF.